Below, 17 T cell receptor beta chains from the same sample are listed, as sequenced in a study of cytomegalovirus exposure and HLA in healthy donors. The table came from immunoSEQ multiplex PCR; TCRdb's copy has only in-frame clones and leaves some out. The sample has some 320,000 clones, about nine tenths seen once. The sequencing sample was made of PBMCs. All receptors come from a woman in her thirties in good health and CMV-seropositive.

The chain recombines TRBV27 with TRBJ1-1; D unresolved. The CDR3 is 15 amino acids. The germline V and J ends were trimmed by 6 bases and 0 bases, with 14 bases remaining between them. CDR1 and CDR2 (germline): MNHEY, SMNVEV (reference sequence). CDR3 region: CASRFGRAMNTEAFF. CDR3 sequence (DNA): TGTGCCAGCAGGTTCGGCCGGGCCATGAACACTGAAGCTTTCTTT.

The chain uses TRBV19 and TRBJ1-2; D is unclear. The germline V gene has CDR1 LNHDA and CDR2 SQIVND (reference sequence). Trimming stripped 1 base from V and 7 bases from J, with 7 bases between. The CDR3 extends over 12 amino acids. CDR3 residues: CASSIGVRGYTF. In DNA form, the CDR3 reads TGTGCCAGTAGTATAGGGGTTCGTGGCTACACCTTC.

The chain combines TRBV5-4 with TRBJ1-4; tentative D call: TRBD1 (5 bases). V lost 0 bases and J 6 bases, leaving 18 bases between the germline ends. Germline V lookup: CDR1 SGHNT, CDR2 YYREEE (reference sequence). The CDR3 spans 17 residues. The chain's CDR3 is CASSLAGGGQGYEKLFF. CDR3 DNA: TGTGCCAGCAGCTTGGCCGGAGGTGGCCAGGGTTATGAAAAACTGTTTTTT.

This clone has just one count. The CDR3 region is CAWSAGHSSTGELFF. Written as DNA, the CDR3 is TGTGCCTGGAGTGCCGGACATTCATCAACCGGGGAGCTGTTTTTT. J is TRBJ2-2 and V is TRBV30, with a weak D call TRBD1 (5 bases). The CDR3 consists of 15 residues. V was clipped by 1 base and J by 5 bases, with 14 bases between them. Looked up from germline, CDR1 is GTSNPN and CDR2 is SVGIG (reference sequence).

This clone was counted a single time. J is TRBJ2-5 and V is TRBV5-4; 15 bases line up with TRBD2. V shed 4 bases and J 4 bases; nucleotides not matched to a gene: 2. The CDR3 covers 15 residues. Germline loops: CDR1 SGHNT, CDR2 YYREEE (reference sequence). For the CDR3, the DNA is TGTGCCAGCAGCCGGGGACTAGCGGGAGGAGAGACCCAGTACTTC. As protein: CASSRGLAGGETQYF. Looking up the rest from reference TRBV5-4 and TRBJ2-5 gives the full variable domain: ETGVTQSPTHLIKTRGQQVTLRCSSQSGHNTVSWYQQALGQGPQFIFQYYREEENGRGNFPPRFSGLQFPNYSSELNVNALELDDSALYLCASSRGLAGGETQYFGPGTRLLVL.

The chain combines TRBV27 with TRBJ2-4, with 13 bases aligning to TRBD2. The J segment lost 13 bases and the V segment lost 2 bases, leaving 5 bases of the junction unmatched. The CDR3 runs to 14 residues. The V gene's germline CDR1 is MNHEY and CDR2 SMNVEV (reference sequence). The CDR3 sequence: CASSLGLAGDRQYF. DNA of the CDR3: TGTGCCAGCAGTTTAGGACTAGCGGGAGACAGGCAGTACTTC.

This rearrangement joins TRBV2 to TRBJ1-5; possible D gene TRBD1, 6 bases. Germline assignment: CDR1 SNHLY and CDR2 FYNNEI. CDR3 length: 14 amino acids. The V gene lost 5 bases and the J gene lost 1 base, with 9 bases spanning the gap. CDR3 nucleotides: TGTGCCAGCAGTCAAGGGGGAAGCAATCAGCCCCAGCATTTT. It encodes CASSQGGSNQPQHF.

The V call is TRBV27, the J call TRBJ2-1, with 9 bases identical to TRBD2. V lost 1 base and J lost 2; bases outside the gene matches: 6. Germline CDR1 reads MNHEY; CDR2 reads SMNVEV (reference sequence). The CDR3 runs to 17 residues. The CDR3 region has the DNA TGTGCCAGCAGTTTATTTAGTGGCGGGAGGGCCTACAATGAGCAGTTCTTC. This sequence encodes CASSLFSGGRAYNEQFF.

This chain connects TRBV6-5 to TRBJ1-6; no definite D call. The length of the CDR3 is 14 residues. Germline CDR1 is MNHEY and CDR2 is SVGAGI. Trimming took 5 bases from V and 8 from J, leaving 13 bases between them. The DNA for the CDR3 is TGTGCCAGCAGTCGTCAGGAGTTCGATTCACCCCTCCACTTT. It yields the protein CASSRQEFDSPLHF.

This chain links TRBV30 with TRBJ2-1; the match to TRBD2 covers 9 bases. Per germline, CDR1 GTSNPN and CDR2 SVGIG (reference sequence). CDR3 length: 12 amino acids. V dropped 0 bases and J dropped 12; count of bases not matched to a gene: 3. In DNA, the CDR3 is TGTGCCTGGAGTGTAGGGCGGGAGGGGCAGTTCTTC. It is translated as CAWSVGREGQFF.

This sequence joins TRBV4-3 and TRBJ2-1, with TRBD2 matching over 9 bases. Germline V CDR1 and CDR2: LGHNA, YSLEER. The CDR3 length is 16 residues. V lost 0 bases to trimming and J lost 7 bases; unmatched junction nucleotides: 7. CDR3 coding DNA: TGCGCCAGCAGCCAAGATCCTAGCGGGGACTTTAATGAGCAGTTCTTC. This sequence encodes CASSQDPSGDFNEQFF.

The rearrangement uses TRBV5-4 and TRBJ2-7; 12 bases match TRBD2. Trimming at V came to 3 bases and at J to 4 bases, leaving 8 bases not matched to a gene. The length of the CDR3 is 16 residues. The germline V gene encodes CDR1 SGHNT and CDR2 YYREEE (reference sequence). DNA for the CDR3: TGTGCCAGCAGCTCCCGGACTAGCGGGGAGGGGTACGAGCAGTACTTC. It yields the protein CASSSRTSGEGYEQYF.

This rearrangement joins TRBV4-3 to TRBJ2-5; 9 nucleotides match TRBD2. Trimming took 0 bases from V and 4 from J; bases not matched to a gene: 3. This CDR3 spans 15 amino acids. The germline CDR1 and CDR2 sequences are LGHNA and YSLEER. The CDR3 DNA follows: TGCGCCAGCAGCCAAGAAGTAGCGGGGGCAGAGACCCAGTACTTC. Translation gives CASSQEVAGAETQYF.

This chain joins TRBV18 and TRBJ1-4, with 7 bases fitting TRBD1. Unmatched junction bases numbered 10, after V lost 2 bases and J lost 7 bases. CDR1 and CDR2 (germline): KGHSH, LQKENI. The CDR3 has 16 amino acids. The CDR3 DNA reads TGTGCCAGCTCACCAGCCACAGGGGCGCGGCCTGAAAAACTGTTTTTT. Translating it yields CASSPATGARPEKLFF.

This clone was found a few times. The CDR3, as DNA: TGTGCCAGCAGCCAACTATCCTTGACAGGGCGTTCCTACGAGCAGTACTTC. This codes for CASSQLSLTGRSYEQYF. The genes are TRBV4-2 and TRBJ2-7; TRBD1 agrees at 7 bases. Germline V gives CDR1 LGHNA, CDR2 YNFKEQ. V gave up 2 bases and J gave up 1 base; unmatched junction bases: 11. The length of the CDR3 is 17 residues.

This chain joins TRBV6-5 and TRBJ2-3, with 7 bases aligning to TRBD2. The CDR3 is 15 amino acids. The V gene end was trimmed by 4 bases and the J gene end by 2 bases; junction bases not matched to a gene: 6. Germline V gene data show CDR1 as MNHEY and CDR2 as SVGAGI. Here the CDR3 DNA reads TGTGCCAGCAGTTCCGGGACTACCCACACAGATACGCAGTATTTT. This translates into CASSSGTTHTDTQYF.

The V and J genes are TRBV23-1 and TRBJ1-5; no reliable D call. TRBV23-1 is annotated as an ORF whose role is uncertain. V lost 8 bases and J 4 bases, leaving 18 bases between the germline ends. The CDR3 has 15 amino acids. CDR3 protein: CASQSGYSRNQPQHF. The DNA for the CDR3 is TGCGCCAGCCAATCGGGGTACAGTCGGAATCAGCCCCAGCATTTT.